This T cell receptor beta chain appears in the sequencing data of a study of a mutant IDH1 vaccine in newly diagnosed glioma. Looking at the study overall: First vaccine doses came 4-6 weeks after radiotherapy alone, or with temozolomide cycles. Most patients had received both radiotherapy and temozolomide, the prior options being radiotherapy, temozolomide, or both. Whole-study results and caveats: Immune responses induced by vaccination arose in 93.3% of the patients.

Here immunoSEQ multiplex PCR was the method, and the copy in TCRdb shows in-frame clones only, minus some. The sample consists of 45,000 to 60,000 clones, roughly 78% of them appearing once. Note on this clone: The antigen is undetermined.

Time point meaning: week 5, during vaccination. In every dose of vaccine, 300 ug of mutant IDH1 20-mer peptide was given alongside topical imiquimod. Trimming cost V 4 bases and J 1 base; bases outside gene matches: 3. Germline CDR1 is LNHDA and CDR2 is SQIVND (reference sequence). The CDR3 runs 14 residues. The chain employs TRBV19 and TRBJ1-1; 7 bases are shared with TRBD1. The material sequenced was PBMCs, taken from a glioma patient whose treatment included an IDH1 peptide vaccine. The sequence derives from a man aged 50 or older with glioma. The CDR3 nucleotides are TGTGCCAGTAGTAGACAGGGCCAGAACACTGAAGCTTTCTTT. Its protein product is CASSRQGQNTEAFF.